The 19 T cell receptor beta chains given below trace back to one sample, sequenced in a study of blood T cell repertoires in COVID-19. Sequencing was performed with immunoSEQ multiplex PCR; in TCRdb, only in-frame clones are kept and a portion is missing. Found here are about 210,000 clones, over 60% of them singletons; the top ten hold around 7.3%. The sample comprised peripheral blood. Receptor source: a woman aged 70-85 years with acute or convalescent COVID-19.

This rearrangement joins TRBV10-3 to TRBJ1-3; D is ambiguous. The CDR3 is 16 amino acids. V was clipped by 4 bases and J by 4 bases, with 17 bases between them. CDR1 is ENHRY and CDR2 is SYGVKD in the germline V gene. In DNA, the CDR3 is TGTGCCATCAGTGTTGGACTATCCGACTCCGGAAACACCATATATTTT. The encoded protein is CAISVGLSDSGNTIYF.

The V and J genes are TRBV2 and TRBJ2-3; possibly TRBD1 for D (5 bases). Germline V lookup: CDR1 SNHLY, CDR2 FYNNEI. The CDR3 contains 12 residues. Trimming removed 5 bases from V and 9 bases from J, with 12 bases in between. The DNA for the CDR3 is TGTGCCAGCAGTCTGACTCAGGGAACGCAGTATTTT. This translates into CASSLTQGTQYF. The variable domain in full, completed from reference TRBV2 and TRBJ2-3, reads EPEVTQTPSHQVTQMGQEVILRCVPISNHLYFYWYRQILGQKVEFLVSFYNNEISEKSEIFDDQFSVERPDGSNFTLKIRSTKLEDSAMYFCASSLTQGTQYFGPGTRLTVL.

The sample holds one count of this clone. V is TRBV2 and J is TRBJ2-6, with 11 nucleotides matching TRBD1. The length of the CDR3 is 19 residues. After removal of 4 bases from V and 1 base from J, the junction contained 9 bases not matched to a gene. Germline assignment: CDR1 SNHLY and CDR2 FYNNEI. For the CDR3, the DNA is TGTGCCAGCAGTGTCCCCTCCGGACAGGGGGCTTCTGGGGCCAACGTCCTGACTTTC. Amino acids: CASSVPSGQGASGANVLTF.

The chain uses TRBV9 and TRBJ2-2, with D tentatively TRBD2 (6 bases). V lost 4 bases and J lost 7, with 17 bases in between. This CDR3 spans 15 amino acids. The V gene's germline CDR1 is SGDLS and CDR2 YYNGEE. The CDR3, as DNA: TGTGCCAGCAGCAACCAAGCTCAGGGAGGCGGGGAGCTGTTTTTT. It encodes CASSNQAQGGGELFF.

This chain links TRBV7-8 with TRBJ2-3; D remains ambiguous. The CDR3 runs 12 residues. From germline, CDR1 is SGHVS and CDR2 FQNEAQ. The germline V and J ends were trimmed by 0 bases and 9 bases, with 7 bases remaining between them. The CDR3 sequence: CASSLARNTQYF. The DNA of the CDR3 is TGTGCCAGCAGCTTAGCGCGAAACACGCAGTATTTT. Supplemented by reference TRBV7-8 and TRBJ2-3, the full variable domain reads GAGVSQSPRYKVAKRGQDVALRCDPISGHVSLFWYQQALGQGPEFLTYFQNEAQLDKSGLPSDRFFAERPEGSVSTLKIQRTQQEDSAVYLCASSLARNTQYFGPGTRLTVL.

The chain couples TRBV5-8 to TRBJ2-7, with TRBD2 as a possible D gene (6 bases). The CDR3 is 13 residues long. CDR1 is SGHTS and CDR2 is YDEGEE in the germline V gene. Trimming shortened V by 6 bases and J by 2 bases, and 12 bases separated the two germline ends. The CDR3 region is CASNSGGPYEQYF. Written as DNA, the CDR3 is TGTGCCAGCAACTCCGGGGGTCCCTACGAGCAGTACTTC.

Many counts were recorded for this clone. The CDR3 coding sequence is TGTGCCAGCAAACTACAGGGGAACACTGAAGCTTTCTTT. Translated, it gives CASKLQGNTEAFF. The chain combines TRBV5-6 with TRBJ1-1; a possible D gene is TRBD1 (6 bases). There are 13 residues in the CDR3. Germline V gene lookup returns CDR1 SGHDT and CDR2 YYEEEE. Trimming removed 6 bases from V and 1 base from J, with 10 bases in between.

J is TRBJ2-6 and V is TRBV7-2, with 8 bases that match TRBD1. Losses at the gene ends were 3 bases for V and 3 bases for J; bases not matched to a gene: 4. This CDR3 is built from 16 residues. CDR1 is SGHTA, CDR2 FQGNSA, per germline. CDR3 sequence: CASSFWTGYGANVLTF. Written as DNA, the CDR3 is TGTGCCAGCAGCTTTTGGACAGGGTATGGGGCCAACGTCCTGACTTTC.

The CDR3 coding sequence is TGCGCCAGCGGGACAGCCTACGAGCAGTACTTC. Amino acid sequence: CASGTAYEQYF. The chain couples TRBV5-1 to TRBJ2-7; 7 bases are shared with TRBD1. This CDR3 spans 11 amino acids. Germline loops: CDR1 SGHRS, CDR2 YFSETQ. V shed 7 bases, J shed 2 bases, and the junction held 0 bases outside the gene matches.

CDR3 region: CASSESSQGNQPQHF. The CDR3 DNA reads as TGTGCCAGCAGTGAGTCCTCACAGGGCAATCAGCCCCAGCATTTT. The chain uses TRBV6-1 and TRBJ1-5; weak D call: TRBD1 (5 bases). Germline V gene data show CDR1 as MNHNS and CDR2 as SASEGT. This CDR3 is 15 amino acids long. V was trimmed by 3 bases and J by 2 bases, leaving 11 bases between them.

The genes are TRBV7-2 and TRBJ1-2; 7 bases agree with TRBD1. V lost 5 bases to trimming and J lost 4 bases; unmatched junction nucleotides: 7. CDR1 and CDR2 from the germline V gene are SGHTA and FQGNSA. This CDR3 has 14 residues. The chain's CDR3 is CASSADRAGYGYTF. Written as DNA, the CDR3 is TGTGCCAGCAGCGCAGACAGGGCCGGCTATGGCTACACCTTC.

The genes are TRBV6-5 and TRBJ2-2; 8 nucleotides line up with TRBD2. V gave up 8 bases and J gave up 6 bases; unmatched junction bases: 8. The germline V gene encodes CDR1 MNHEY and CDR2 SVGAGI. The CDR3 has 14 amino acids. The CDR3 is CASDRGLESGELFF. CDR3 DNA sequence: TGTGCCAGCGATAGGGGACTAGAATCCGGGGAGCTGTTTTTT.

The V and J genes are TRBV5-1 and TRBJ2-5; D is uncertain. V lost 9 bases to trimming and J lost 10 bases, with 25 bases between them. In germline, CDR1 is SGHRS, CDR2 YFSETQ. This CDR3 is built from 14 residues. CDR3 loop: CATAWQAVQDGQYF. The DNA of the CDR3 is TGCGCCACCGCGTGGCAGGCCGTTCAGGATGGCCAGTACTTC. Complete variable domain (other parts from reference TRBV5-1 and TRBJ2-5): KAGVTQTPRYLIKTRGQQVTLSCSPISGHRSVSWYQQTPGQGLQFLFEYFSETQRNKGNFPGRFSGRQFSNSRSEMNVSTLELGDSALYLCATAWQAVQDGQYFGPGTRLLVL.

The J gene is TRBJ2-3, the V gene TRBV6-6, with D possibly TRBD1 on 6 matching bases. The length of the CDR3 is 16 residues. Germline-derived CDR1 and CDR2 are MNHNY and SVGAGI (reference sequence). V was shortened by 1 base and J by 4 bases, with 15 bases between the two germline ends. This CDR3 is CASSYLGQPQADTQYF. The CDR3 DNA reads TGTGCCAGCAGTTACTTAGGACAGCCCCAAGCAGATACGCAGTATTTT.

The J gene is TRBJ2-3, the V gene TRBV5-1; TRBD2 agrees at 12 bases. Trimming cost V 4 bases and J 11 bases; bases outside gene matches: 8. CDR1 is SGHRS and CDR2 is YFSETQ in the germline V gene. The CDR3 has 14 residues. As DNA, the CDR3 is TGCGCCAGCAGCCCAACAATGACTAGCGGGGGGCAGTATTTT. Encoded protein: CASSPTMTSGGQYF.

The chain is built from TRBV19 and TRBJ1-5; 8 bases are shared with TRBD1. CDR3 length equals 15 residues. Germline CDR1 reads LNHDA; CDR2 reads SQIVND (reference sequence). V shed 5 bases, J shed 1 base, and the junction held 4 bases outside the gene matches. The CDR3 sequence is CASSQGAASNQPQHF. DNA for the CDR3: TGTGCCAGTAGTCAGGGGGCCGCGAGCAATCAGCCCCAGCATTTT.

The J gene is TRBJ2-7, the V gene TRBV5-1; D possibly corresponds to TRBD2 (6 bases). The CDR3 length is 15 residues. Germline V lookup: CDR1 SGHRS, CDR2 YFSETQ. With 4 bases removed from V and 0 bases from J, the gap between germline ends came to 14 bases. The CDR3 bases are TGCGCCAGCAGCGGCGCCGGGACTTCCTCCTACGAGCAGTACTTC. Translation gives CASSGAGTSSYEQYF.

This clone was picked up one time. The V call is TRBV10-3, the J call TRBJ2-2; 8 bases line up with TRBD1. The junction had 6 bases not matched to a gene; V was cut back by 5 bases and J by 4 bases. Germline loops: CDR1 ENHRY, CDR2 SYGVKD. CDR3 length: 15 amino acids. CDR3 amino acids: CAISRGQDLTGELFF. The CDR3 coding sequence is TGTGCCATCAGTAGGGGACAGGATCTCACCGGGGAGCTGTTTTTT.

This chain uses TRBV30 with TRBJ1-3; 8 bases are shared with TRBD1. After removal of 7 bases from V and 0 bases from J, the junction contained 11 bases not matched to a gene. This CDR3 has 16 amino acids. The germline V gene has CDR1 GTSNPN and CDR2 SVGIG (reference sequence). The CDR3 region has the DNA TGTGCCTTAGGGACAGGCACTTCTTTCTCTGGAAACACCATATATTTT. This translates into CALGTGTSFSGNTIYF. The full variable domain, with the rest looked up from reference TRBV30 and TRBJ1-3, is SQTIHQWPATLVQPVGSPLSLECTVEGTSNPNLYWYRQAAGRGLQLLFYSVGIGQISSEVPQNLSASRPQDRQFILSSKKLLLSDSGFYLCALGTGTSFSGNTIYFGEGSWLTVV.